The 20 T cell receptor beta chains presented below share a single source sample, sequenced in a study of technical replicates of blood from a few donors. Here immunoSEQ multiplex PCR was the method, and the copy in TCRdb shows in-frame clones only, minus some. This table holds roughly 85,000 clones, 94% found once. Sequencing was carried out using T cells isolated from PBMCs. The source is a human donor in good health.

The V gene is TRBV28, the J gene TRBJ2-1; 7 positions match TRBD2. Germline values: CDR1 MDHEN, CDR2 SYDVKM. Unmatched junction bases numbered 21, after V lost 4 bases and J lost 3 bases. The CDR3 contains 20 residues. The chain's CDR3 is CASSSITRGRESVVYNEQFF. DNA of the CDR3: TGTGCCAGCAGTTCAATTACTCGGGGGAGGGAATCCGTTGTCTACAATGAGCAGTTCTTC.

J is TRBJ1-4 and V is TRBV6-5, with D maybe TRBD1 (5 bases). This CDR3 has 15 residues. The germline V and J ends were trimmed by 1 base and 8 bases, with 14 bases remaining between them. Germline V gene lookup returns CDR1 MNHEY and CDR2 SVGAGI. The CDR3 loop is CASSYFQGIDEKLFF. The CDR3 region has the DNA TGTGCCAGCAGTTACTTTCAGGGAATTGACGAAAAACTGTTTTTT.

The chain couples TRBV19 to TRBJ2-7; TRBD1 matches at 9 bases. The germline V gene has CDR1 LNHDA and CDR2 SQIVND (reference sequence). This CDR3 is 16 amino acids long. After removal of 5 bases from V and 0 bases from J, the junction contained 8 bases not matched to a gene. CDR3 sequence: CASSPGTGRSSYEQYF. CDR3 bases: TGTGCCAGTAGTCCCGGGACAGGGAGAAGCTCCTACGAGCAGTACTTC.

CDR3 coding DNA: TGTGCCAGTAGTATAGATGGGGCGATTGGCACAGATACGCAGTATTTT. Its protein product is CASSIDGAIGTDTQYF. V is TRBV19 and J is TRBJ2-3, with D possibly TRBD1 on 5 matching bases. CDR3 size: 16 residues. Per germline, CDR1 LNHDA and CDR2 SQIVND (reference sequence). V lost 0 bases to trimming and J lost 1 base, with 11 bases between them.

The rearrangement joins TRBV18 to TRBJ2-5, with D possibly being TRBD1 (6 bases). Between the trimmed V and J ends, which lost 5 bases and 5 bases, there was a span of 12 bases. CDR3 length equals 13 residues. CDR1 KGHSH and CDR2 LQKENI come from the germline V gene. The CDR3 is CASSATGSETQYF. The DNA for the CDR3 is TGTGCCAGCTCAGCAACAGGGTCGGAGACCCAGTACTTC.

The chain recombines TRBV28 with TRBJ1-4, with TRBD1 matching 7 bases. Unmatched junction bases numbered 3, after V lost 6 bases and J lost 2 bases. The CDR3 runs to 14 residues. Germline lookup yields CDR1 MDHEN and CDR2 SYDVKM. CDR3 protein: CASSRGFTNEKLFF. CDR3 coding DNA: TGTGCCAGCAGCAGGGGGTTTACTAATGAAAAACTGTTTTTT. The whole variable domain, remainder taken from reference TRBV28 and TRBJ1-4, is DVKVTQSSRYLVKRTGEKVFLECVQDMDHENMFWYRQDPGLGLRLIYFSYDVKMKEKGDIPEGYSVSREKKERFSLILESASTNQTSMYLCASSRGFTNEKLFFGSGTQLSVL.

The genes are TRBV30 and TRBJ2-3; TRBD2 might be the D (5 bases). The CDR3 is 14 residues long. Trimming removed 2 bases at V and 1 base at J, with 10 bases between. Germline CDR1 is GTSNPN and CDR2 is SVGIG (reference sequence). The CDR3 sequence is CAWSLGRGTDTQYF. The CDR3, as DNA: TGTGCCTGGAGTCTCGGGCGGGGCACAGATACGCAGTATTTT. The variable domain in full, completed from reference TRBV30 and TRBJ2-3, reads SQTIHQWPATLVQPVGSPLSLECTVEGTSNPNLYWYRQAAGRGLQLLFYSVGIGQISSEVPQNLSASRPQDRQFILSSKKLLLSDSGFYLCAWSLGRGTDTQYFGPGTRLTVL.

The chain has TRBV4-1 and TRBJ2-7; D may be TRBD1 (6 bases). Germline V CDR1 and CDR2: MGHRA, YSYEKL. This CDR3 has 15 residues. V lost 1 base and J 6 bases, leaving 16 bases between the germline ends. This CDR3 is CASSQGAGVPVEQYF. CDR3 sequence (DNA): TGCGCCAGCAGCCAAGGGGCAGGGGTTCCGGTCGAGCAGTACTTC.

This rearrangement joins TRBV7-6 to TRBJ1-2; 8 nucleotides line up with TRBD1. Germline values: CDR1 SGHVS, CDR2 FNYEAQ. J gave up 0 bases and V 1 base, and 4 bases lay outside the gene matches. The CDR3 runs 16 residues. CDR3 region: CASSLGQGIANYGYTF. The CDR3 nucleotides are TGTGCCAGCAGCTTAGGACAGGGGATCGCTAACTATGGCTACACCTTC.

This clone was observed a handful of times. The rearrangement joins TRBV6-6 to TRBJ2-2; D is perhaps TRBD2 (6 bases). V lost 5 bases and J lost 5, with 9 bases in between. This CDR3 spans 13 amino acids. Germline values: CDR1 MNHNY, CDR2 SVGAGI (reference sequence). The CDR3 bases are TGTGCCAGCAGTGGACTACAAACCGGGGAGCTGTTTTTT. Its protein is CASSGLQTGELFF.

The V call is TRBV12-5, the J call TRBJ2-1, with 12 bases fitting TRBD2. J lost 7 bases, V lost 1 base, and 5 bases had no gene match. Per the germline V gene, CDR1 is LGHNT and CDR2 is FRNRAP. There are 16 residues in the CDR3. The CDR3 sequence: CASGLGTSGIRNEQFF. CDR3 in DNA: TGTGCTAGTGGTTTGGGGACTAGCGGGATAAGGAATGAGCAGTTCTTC.

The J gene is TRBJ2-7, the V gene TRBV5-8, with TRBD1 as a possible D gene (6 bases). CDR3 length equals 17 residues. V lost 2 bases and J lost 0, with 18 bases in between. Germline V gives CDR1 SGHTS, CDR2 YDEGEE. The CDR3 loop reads CASSFPPGHSSSYEQYF. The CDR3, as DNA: TGTGCCAGCAGCTTCCCCCCGGGACACTCAAGCTCCTACGAGCAGTACTTC.

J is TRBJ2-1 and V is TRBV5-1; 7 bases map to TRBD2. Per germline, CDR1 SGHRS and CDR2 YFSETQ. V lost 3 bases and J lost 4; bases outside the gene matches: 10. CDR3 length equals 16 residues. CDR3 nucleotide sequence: TGCGCCAGCAGCTCTTACCCCCTAGCGGAGTACAATGAGCAGTTCTTC. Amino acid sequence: CASSSYPLAEYNEQFF.

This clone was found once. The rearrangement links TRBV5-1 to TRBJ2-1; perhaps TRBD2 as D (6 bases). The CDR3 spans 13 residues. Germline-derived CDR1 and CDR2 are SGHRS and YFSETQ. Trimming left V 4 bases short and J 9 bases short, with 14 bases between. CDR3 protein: CASSPGGTGEQFF. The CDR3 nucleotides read TGCGCCAGCAGCCCTGGGGGGACCGGTGAGCAGTTCTTC. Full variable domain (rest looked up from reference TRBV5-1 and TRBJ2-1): KAGVTQTPRYLIKTRGQQVTLSCSPISGHRSVSWYQQTPGQGLQFLFEYFSETQRNKGNFPGRFSGRQFSNSRSEMNVSTLELGDSALYLCASSPGGTGEQFFGPGTRLTVL.

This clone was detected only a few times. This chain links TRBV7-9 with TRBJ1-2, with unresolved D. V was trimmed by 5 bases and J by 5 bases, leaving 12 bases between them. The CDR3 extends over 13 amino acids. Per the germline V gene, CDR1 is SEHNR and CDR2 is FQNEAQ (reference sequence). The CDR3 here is CASSGRVLYGYTF. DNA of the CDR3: TGTGCCAGCAGCGGTCGGGTTCTATATGGCTACACCTTC.

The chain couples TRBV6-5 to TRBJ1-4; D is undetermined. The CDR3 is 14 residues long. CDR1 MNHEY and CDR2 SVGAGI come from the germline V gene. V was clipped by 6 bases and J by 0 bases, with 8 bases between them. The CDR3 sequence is CASRRTATNEKLFF. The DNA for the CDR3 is TGTGCCAGCAGACGGACTGCAACTAATGAAAAACTGTTTTTT.

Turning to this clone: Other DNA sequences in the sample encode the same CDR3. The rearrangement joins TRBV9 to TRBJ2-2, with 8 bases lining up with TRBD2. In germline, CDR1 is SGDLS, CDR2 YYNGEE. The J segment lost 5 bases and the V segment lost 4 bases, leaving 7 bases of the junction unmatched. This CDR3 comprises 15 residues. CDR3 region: CASSPVAGNTGELFF. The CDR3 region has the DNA TGTGCCAGCAGCCCGGTAGCGGGGAATACCGGGGAGCTGTTTTTT.

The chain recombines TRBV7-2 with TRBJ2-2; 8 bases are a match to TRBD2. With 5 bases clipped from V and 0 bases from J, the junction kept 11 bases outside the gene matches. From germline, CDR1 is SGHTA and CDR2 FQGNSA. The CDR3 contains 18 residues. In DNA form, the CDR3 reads TGTGCCAGCAGCCCGAAGCGCGGGGGGACTCCGAACACCGGGGAGCTGTTTTTT. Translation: CASSPKRGGTPNTGELFF.

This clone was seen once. CDR3 sequence (DNA): TGTGCCAGTAAGCCCGGGTCCGCGGCCTACGAGCAGTACTTC. Protein: CASKPGSAAYEQYF. This rearrangement joins TRBV19 to TRBJ2-7; no firm D call. V shed 7 bases and J shed 2 bases, with 15 bases lying between them. Germline CDR1 and CDR2: LNHDA and SQIVND (reference sequence). The CDR3 has 14 amino acids.

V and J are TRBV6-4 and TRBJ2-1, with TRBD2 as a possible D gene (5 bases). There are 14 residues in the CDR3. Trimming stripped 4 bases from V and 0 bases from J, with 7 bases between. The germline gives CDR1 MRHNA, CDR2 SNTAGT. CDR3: CASSAGSSYNEQFF. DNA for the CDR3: TGTGCCAGCAGTGCGGGGAGCTCCTACAATGAGCAGTTCTTC.